One and the same sample provided the 2 T cell receptor beta chains below, sequenced in a study of blood T cell repertoires in COVID-19. The method was immunoSEQ multiplex PCR; TCRdb's version includes in-frame clones alone and lacks a portion of them. The sample includes around 250,000 clones, over 80% seen only once; the top ten take around 2%. Sequencing used peripheral blood. These receptors originate from a man aged 30 to 45 who had recovered from COVID-19.

The chain's CDR3 is CASSQNRGPQHF. The CDR3 DNA is TGTGCCAGCAGCCAAAATAGGGGTCCCCAGCATTTT. The J gene is TRBJ1-5, the V gene TRBV3-1 (or the pseudogene TRBV3-2), with D perhaps TRBD1 (5 bases). The CDR3 covers 12 residues. Trimming shortened V by 2 bases and J by 10 bases, and 9 bases separated the two germline ends. The germline gives CDR1 LGHDT, CDR2 YNNKEL (reference sequence).

The chain carries TRBV15 and TRBJ2-1; D may be TRBD2 (6 bases). The CDR3 loop spans 15 amino acids. Germline-derived CDR1 and CDR2 are LNHNV and YYDKDF (reference sequence). The ends were cut back, 0 bases at V and 7 bases at J, with 13 bases in the middle. CDR3 loop: CATSRDLAGRNEQFF. CDR3 nucleotide sequence: TGTGCCACCAGCAGAGACTTAGCAGGGAGGAATGAGCAGTTCTTC.